This entry features one T cell receptor beta chain sequence. Germline CDR1 reads SGHTA; CDR2 reads FQGNSA. V shed 6 bases and J shed 1 base, with 15 bases lying between them. CDR3 size: 15 residues. The data stem from a study of blood T cell repertoires in COVID-19. In the original analysis: Reference gene primer amplification in the assay estimated nucleated cell counts. Clones were read by immunoSEQ multiplex PCR, and TCRdb kept only the in-frame ones, dropping some. V, J and clone size were drawn from that table, and D and trimming were deduced from the DNA. The sample holds 250,000 to 400,000 clones, about 91% seen once.

The specimen sequenced was peripheral blood. The chain has TRBV7-2 and TRBJ1-1; D is unresolved. The clonotype originates from a woman in her 30s with COVID-19, enrolled during active disease. CDR3 bases: TGTGCCAGCAGGTACCGGGGTGTCAGGAACACTGAAGCTTTCTTT. Encoded protein: CASRYRGVRNTEAFF.